A selection of T cell receptor beta chains follows, all from one sample in a study of vaccination and CD4 T cells after COVID-19. TCRdb reprocessed the PCR reads with MiXCR, giving one entry per CDR3 protein. The table records some 17,000 distinct CDR3 sequences, 65% to 80% of them present only once. These TCRs are of unknown antigen specificity. Material: CD4+ T cells from blood, cultured in vitro. These receptors were taken from a human donor who had recovered from COVID-19. Each CDR3 is given with its conserved first and last residue. A D gene is named only where the DNA matches it firmly. Some rows have no size entry. The others give once, few or many, or a class for an expanded clone.

length | J | V | size | D | CDR3 | DNA
14 | TRBJ2-1 | TRBV15 | NA | NA | CATSLDYGLREQFF | TGTGCCACCAGCTTGGACTATGGGCTGAGAGAGCAGTTCTTC
12 | TRBJ1-2 | TRBV7-9 | NA | TRBD1 | CASSDRGTGYTF | TGTGCCAGCAGCGACAGGGGAACTGGCTACACCTTC
15 | TRBJ1-4 | TRBV15 | NA | TRBD1 | CATSRPGQGARKLFF | TGTGCCACCAGCAGACCGGGACAGGGGGCAAGAAAACTGTTTTTT
15 | TRBJ1-2 | TRBV19 | medium-sized | TRBD1 | CASSIGQGGNYGYTF | TGTGCCAGTAGTATAGGCCAGGGGGGGAACTATGGCTACACCTTC
13 | TRBJ2-3 | TRBV14 | once | NA | CASSRPGTDTQYF | TGTGCCAGCAGCCGGCCAGGGACAGATACGCAGTATTTT
14 | TRBJ2-5 | TRBV28 | NA | NA | CASSPHSDKETQYF | TGTGCCAGCAGTCCCCACTCAGACAAAGAGACCCAGTACTTC
15 | TRBJ1-1 | TRBV5-1 | NA | TRBD1 | CASSSQTGVNTEAFF | TGCGCCAGCAGCTCGCAGACAGGGGTGAACACTGAAGCTTTCTTT
13 | TRBJ1-2 | TRBV20-1 | NA | NA | CSARGATGGGYTF | TGCAGTGCTAGAGGGGCAACCGGGGGTGGCTACACCTTC
13 | TRBJ1-1 | TRBV6-1 | NA | NA | CASRTGPNTEAFF | TGTGCCAGCAGGACAGGCCCGAACACTGAAGCTTTCTTT
13 | TRBJ1-1 | TRBV6-1 | NA | NA | CASSDRFHTEAFF | TGTGCCAGCAGTGACAGGTTTCACACTGAAGCTTTCTTT
15 | TRBJ1-1 | TRBV27 | few | TRBD1 | CASSLAGQGATEAFF | TGTGCCAGCAGTTTAGCCGGACAGGGGGCCACTGAAGCTTTCTTT
14 | TRBJ2-7 | TRBV6-4 | NA | TRBD1 | CASNPTGESYEQYF | TGTGCCAGCAACCCGACAGGGGAGTCCTACGAGCAGTACTTC
16 | TRBJ2-1 | TRBV19 | NA | NA | CASSWGGQGAYNEQFF | TGTGCCAGTAGCTGGGGGGGTCAGGGGGCCTACAATGAGCAGTTCTTC
14 | TRBJ1-2 | TRBV15 | NA | NA | CATSRDGQNYGYTF | TGTGCCACCAGCAGAGATGGGCAGAACTATGGCTACACCTTC
15 | TRBJ2-2 | TRBV6-4 | NA | TRBD2 | CASSPLAGATGELFF | TGTGCCAGCAGTCCACTAGCGGGAGCTACCGGGGAGCTGTTTTTT
15 | TRBJ2-3 | TRBV7-9 | NA | NA | CASSLTGDGTDTQYF | TGTGCCAGCAGCTTAACGGGAGACGGGACAGATACGCAGTATTTT
14 | TRBJ1-5 | TRBV6-1 | once | TRBD1 | CASSRRGTAQPQHF | TGTGCCAGCAGCCGGAGGGGGACAGCTCAGCCCCAGCATTTT
14 | TRBJ2-7 | TRBV12-3/TRBV12-4 | NA | TRBD1 | CASSPQGQGSEQYF | TGTGCCAGCAGTCCCCAGGGACAGGGATCCGAGCAGTACTTC
12 | TRBJ2-7 | TRBV18 | few | NA | CASSPSAGEQYF | TGTGCCAGCTCACCTTCGGCGGGCGAGCAGTACTTC
15 | TRBJ1-2 | TRBV19 | NA | NA | CTSSNRVTGPGGYTF | TGTACCAGTAGCAATCGTGTTACGGGACCGGGCGGCTACACCTTC
16 | TRBJ2-7 | TRBV2 | NA | TRBD2 | CASSETSLAGAYEQYF | TGTGCCAGCAGTGAAACGTCTCTAGCGGGAGCCTACGAGCAGTACTTC
16 | TRBJ1-5 | TRBV27 | NA | NA | CASSLGTGGVNQPQHF | NA
13 | TRBJ2-7 | TRBV7-9 | NA | NA | CASSSERGYEQYF | TGTGCCAGCAGCTCAGAACGGGGCTACGAGCAGTACTTC
16 | TRBJ2-5 | TRBV2 | NA | TRBD1 | CASSKRTGTTQETQYF | TGTGCCAGCAGCAAGCGGACAGGGACAACTCAAGAGACCCAGTACTTC
15 | TRBJ1-5 | TRBV20-1 | few | NA | CSAPGAAYSNQPQHF | TGCAGTGCTCCCGGGGCAGCCTATAGCAATCAGCCCCAGCATTTT
13 | TRBJ1-1 | TRBV7-8 | NA | NA | CASTLLAGTEAFF | TGTGCCAGCACCCTCCTGGCGGGGACTGAAGCTTTCTTT
15 | TRBJ2-2 | TRBV20-1 | few | TRBD2 | CSARVASGLTGELFF | TGCAGTGCTAGAGTGGCTAGCGGTCTCACCGGGGAGCTGTTTTTT
15 | TRBJ2-5 | TRBV7-8 | NA | NA | CASSIDYSPGETQYF | TGTGCCAGCAGCATAGACTATAGCCCTGGAGAGACCCAGTACTTC
16 | TRBJ2-2 | TRBV11-3 | NA | NA | CASSGRGGGRFGELFF | TGTGCCAGCAGCGGCCGTGGGGGGGGCCGATTCGGGGAGCTGTTTTTT
15 | TRBJ1-3 | TRBV7-9 | NA | NA | CASSSKTDSGNTIYF | TGTGCCAGCAGCTCCAAGACGGACTCTGGAAACACCATATATTTT
15 | TRBJ1-3 | TRBV7-2 | NA | NA | CASSFRGVSGNTIYF | TGTGCCAGCAGCTTCAGGGGCGTCTCTGGAAACACCATATATTTT
17 | TRBJ1-1 | TRBV21-1 | NA | NA | CASSKQGLFSMNTEAFF | TGTGCCAGCAGCAAACAGGGGCTGTTTTCCATGAACACTGAAGCTTTCTTT
11 | TRBJ2-5 | TRBV7-9 | NA | NA | CASSIQETQYF | TGTGCCAGCAGCATCCAAGAGACCCAGTACTTC